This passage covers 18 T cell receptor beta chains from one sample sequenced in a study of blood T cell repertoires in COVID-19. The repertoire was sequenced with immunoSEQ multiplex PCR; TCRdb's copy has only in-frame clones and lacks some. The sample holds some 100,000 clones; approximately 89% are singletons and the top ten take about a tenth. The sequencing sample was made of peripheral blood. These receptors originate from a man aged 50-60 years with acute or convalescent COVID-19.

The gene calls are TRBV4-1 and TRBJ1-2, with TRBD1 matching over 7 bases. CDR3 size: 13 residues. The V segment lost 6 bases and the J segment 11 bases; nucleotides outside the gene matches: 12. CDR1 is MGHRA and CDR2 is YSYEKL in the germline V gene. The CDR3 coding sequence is TGCGCCAGCAGTACAGGGGCTTTGAATCAGTACACCTTC. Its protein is CASSTGALNQYTF.

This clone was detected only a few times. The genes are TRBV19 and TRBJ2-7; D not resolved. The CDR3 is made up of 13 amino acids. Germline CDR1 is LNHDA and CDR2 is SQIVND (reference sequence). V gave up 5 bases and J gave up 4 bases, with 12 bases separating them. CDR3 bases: TGTGCCAGTAGTGCCGTGCTCGGGTACGAGCAGTACTTC. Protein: CASSAVLGYEQYF.

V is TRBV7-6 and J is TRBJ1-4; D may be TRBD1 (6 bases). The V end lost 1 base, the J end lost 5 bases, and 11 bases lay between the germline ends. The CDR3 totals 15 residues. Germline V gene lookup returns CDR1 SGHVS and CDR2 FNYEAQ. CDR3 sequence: CASSLVWTENEKLFF. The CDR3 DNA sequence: TGTGCCAGCAGCTTAGTATGGACAGAGAATGAAAAACTGTTTTTT.

Here the CDR3 reads CASSQTSSYNEQFF. Here the CDR3 DNA reads TGCGCCAGCAGCCAAACAAGCTCCTACAATGAGCAGTTCTTC. The V call is TRBV4-1, the J call TRBJ2-1; D unresolved. CDR3 length: 14 residues. Trimming stripped 2 bases from V and 0 bases from J, with 5 bases between. Germline V gene lookup returns CDR1 MGHRA and CDR2 YSYEKL.

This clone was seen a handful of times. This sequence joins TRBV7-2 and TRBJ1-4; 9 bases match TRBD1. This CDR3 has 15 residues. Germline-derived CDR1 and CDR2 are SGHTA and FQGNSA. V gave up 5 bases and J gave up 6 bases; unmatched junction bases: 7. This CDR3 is CASSRLGQGYEKLFF. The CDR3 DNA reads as TGTGCCAGCAGCAGGCTCGGACAGGGGTATGAAAAACTGTTTTTT.

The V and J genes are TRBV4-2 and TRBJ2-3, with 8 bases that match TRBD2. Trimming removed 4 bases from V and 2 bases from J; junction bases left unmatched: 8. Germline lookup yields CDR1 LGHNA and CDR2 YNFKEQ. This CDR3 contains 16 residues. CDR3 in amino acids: CASSPTSGINTDTQYF. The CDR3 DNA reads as TGTGCCAGCAGCCCAACTAGCGGAATTAACACAGATACGCAGTATTTT.

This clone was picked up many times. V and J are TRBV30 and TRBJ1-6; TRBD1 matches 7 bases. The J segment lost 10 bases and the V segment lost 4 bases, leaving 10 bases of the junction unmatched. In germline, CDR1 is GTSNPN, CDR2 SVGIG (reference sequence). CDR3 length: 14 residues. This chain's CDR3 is CAWNPGGYESPLHF. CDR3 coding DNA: TGTGCCTGGAACCCAGGGGGGTATGAATCACCCCTCCACTTT.

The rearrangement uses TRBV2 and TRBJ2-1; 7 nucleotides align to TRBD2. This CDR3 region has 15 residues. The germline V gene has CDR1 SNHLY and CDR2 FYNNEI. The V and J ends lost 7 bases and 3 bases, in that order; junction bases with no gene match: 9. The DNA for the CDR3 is TGTGCCAGCAAAATGGCGGGAGAAAACTACAATGAGCAGTTCTTC. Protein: CASKMAGENYNEQFF.

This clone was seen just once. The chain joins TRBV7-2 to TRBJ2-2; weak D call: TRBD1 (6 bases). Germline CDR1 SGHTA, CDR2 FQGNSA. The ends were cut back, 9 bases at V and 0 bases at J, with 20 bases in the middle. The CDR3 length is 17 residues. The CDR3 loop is CASLTGGGQPNTGELFF. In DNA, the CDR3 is TGTGCCAGTTTAACCGGCGGCGGACAGCCGAACACCGGGGAGCTGTTTTTT.

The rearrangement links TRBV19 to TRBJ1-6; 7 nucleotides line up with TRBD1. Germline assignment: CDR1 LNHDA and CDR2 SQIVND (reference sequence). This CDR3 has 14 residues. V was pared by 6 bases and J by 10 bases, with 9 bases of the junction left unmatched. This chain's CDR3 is CASSPRDRESPLHF. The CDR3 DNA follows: TGTGCCAGTAGCCCCCGAGACAGGGAATCACCCCTCCACTTT.

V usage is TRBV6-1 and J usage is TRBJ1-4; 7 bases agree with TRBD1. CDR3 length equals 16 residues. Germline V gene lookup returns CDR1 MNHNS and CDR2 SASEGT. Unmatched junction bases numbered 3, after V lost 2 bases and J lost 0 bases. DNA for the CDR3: TGTGCCAGCAGTGAAATGGACAGGCCAACTAATGAAAAACTGTTTTTT. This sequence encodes CASSEMDRPTNEKLFF.

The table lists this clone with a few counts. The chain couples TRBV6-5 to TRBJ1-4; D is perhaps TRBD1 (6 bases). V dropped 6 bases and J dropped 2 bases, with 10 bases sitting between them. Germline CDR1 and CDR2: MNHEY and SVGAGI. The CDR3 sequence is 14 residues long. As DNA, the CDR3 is TGTGCCAGCAGCTCAGGGGACACTAATGAAAAACTGTTTTTT. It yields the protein CASSSGDTNEKLFF.

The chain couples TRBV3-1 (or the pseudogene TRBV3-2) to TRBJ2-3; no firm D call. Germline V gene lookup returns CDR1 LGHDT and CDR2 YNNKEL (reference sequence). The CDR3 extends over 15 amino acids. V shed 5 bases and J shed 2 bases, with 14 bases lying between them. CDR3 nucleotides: TGTGCCAGCAGCGGAACGACTTTTCCCACAGATACGCAGTATTTT. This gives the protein CASSGTTFPTDTQYF.

The CDR3 protein is CSVSPLAGPAYNEQFF. For the CDR3, the DNA is TGCAGCGTTTCCCCCTTAGCGGGACCCGCCTACAATGAGCAGTTCTTC. The genes are TRBV29-1 and TRBJ2-1; TRBD2 matches 8 bases. Per the germline V gene, CDR1 is SQVTM and CDR2 is ANQGSEA. The V gene end was trimmed by 5 bases and the J gene end by 2 bases; junction bases not matched to a gene: 11. This CDR3 has 16 amino acids.

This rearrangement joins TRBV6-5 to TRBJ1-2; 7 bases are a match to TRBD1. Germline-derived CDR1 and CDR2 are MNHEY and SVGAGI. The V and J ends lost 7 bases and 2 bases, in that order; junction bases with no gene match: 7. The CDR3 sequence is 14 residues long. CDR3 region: CASTRTGSNYGYTF. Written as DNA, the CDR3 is TGTGCCAGCACCCGGACAGGATCCAACTATGGCTACACCTTC.

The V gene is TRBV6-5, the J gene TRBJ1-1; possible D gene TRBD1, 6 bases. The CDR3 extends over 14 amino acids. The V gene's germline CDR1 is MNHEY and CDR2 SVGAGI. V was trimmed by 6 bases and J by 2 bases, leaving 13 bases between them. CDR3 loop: CASSSQGRNTEAFF. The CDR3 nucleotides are TGTGCCAGCAGCTCCCAGGGGAGAAACACTGAAGCTTTCTTT.

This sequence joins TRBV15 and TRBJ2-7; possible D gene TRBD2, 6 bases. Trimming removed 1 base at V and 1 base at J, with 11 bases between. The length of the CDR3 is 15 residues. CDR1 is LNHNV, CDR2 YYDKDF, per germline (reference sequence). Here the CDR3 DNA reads TGTGCCACCAGCAGAGCCCGGGACTCGTCCTACGAGCAGTACTTC. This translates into CATSRARDSSYEQYF.

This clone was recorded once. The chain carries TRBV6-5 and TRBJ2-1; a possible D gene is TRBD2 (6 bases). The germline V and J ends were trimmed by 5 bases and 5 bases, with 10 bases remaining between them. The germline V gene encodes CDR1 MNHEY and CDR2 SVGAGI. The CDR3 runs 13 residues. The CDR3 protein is CASSPTGDNEQFF. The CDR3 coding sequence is TGTGCCAGCAGTCCGACGGGGGACAATGAGCAGTTCTTC.